This TCR beta chain originates from a study of post-analysis software for immune sequencing data. As for the study in general: The courses of disease that were included comprised relapsing-remitting, secondary progressive and progressive-relapsing multiple sclerosis. General study findings and limits: With F measure, samples from one preparation batch clustered together strongly. Normalized Chao1 diversity was significantly reduced in patients versus controls. Roughly five TRBV segments were significantly more frequent in patients than in controls. TRBV5-6, TRBV5-1 and TRBV20-1 were among these segments.

About this clonotype itself: Its target is not known.

cDNA libraries of TCR beta carried unique molecular identifiers. Yield was roughly 500,000 cDNA molecules from about 0.94 to 9.7 million T cells. TCRdb called the PCR reads again in MiXCR, with one record for every CDR3 protein. This sample has hundreds of thousands of distinct CDR3 sequences, with 53% found just once. V trimming: 7 bases; J trimming: 4 bases; junction bases outside the gene matches: 10. Germline loops: CDR1 MNHNS, CDR2 SASEGT. This CDR3 contains 15 residues. This chain connects TRBV6-1 to TRBJ2-1; 7 nucleotides line up with TRBD2. The receptor's source is a girl aged 10 to 17 with multiple sclerosis. Sequenced material: blood. CDR3: CASKRLAAMYNEQFF. CDR3 nucleotides: TGTGCCAGCAAGAGGCTAGCGGCAATGTACAATGAGCAGTTCTTC.